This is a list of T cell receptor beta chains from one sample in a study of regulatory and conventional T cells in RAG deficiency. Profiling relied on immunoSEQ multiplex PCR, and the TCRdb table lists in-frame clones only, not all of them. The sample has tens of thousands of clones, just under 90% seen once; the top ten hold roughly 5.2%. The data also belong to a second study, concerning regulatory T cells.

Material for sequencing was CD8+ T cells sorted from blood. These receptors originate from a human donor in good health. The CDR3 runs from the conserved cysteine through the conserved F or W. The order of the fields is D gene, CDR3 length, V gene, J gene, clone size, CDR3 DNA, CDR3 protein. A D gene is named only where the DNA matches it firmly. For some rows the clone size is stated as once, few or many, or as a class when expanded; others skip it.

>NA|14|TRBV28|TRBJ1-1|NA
TGTGCCAGCACCCCATCGAGTGGTGACACTGAAGCTTTCTTT
CASTPSSGDTEAFF
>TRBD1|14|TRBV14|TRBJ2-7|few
TGTGCCAGCAGCACGGACAGGGGAAACTACGAGCAGTACTTC
CASSTDRGNYEQYF
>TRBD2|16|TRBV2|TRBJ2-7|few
TGTGCCAGCAGTGATCATGTCGGGGGGATCAACTACGAGCAGTACTTC
CASSDHVGGINYEQYF
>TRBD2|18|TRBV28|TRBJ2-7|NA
TGTGCCAGCAGTTTAAGTCTAGCGGGAGGTGAGGTCGGCTACGAGCAGTACTTC
CASSLSLAGGEVGYEQYF
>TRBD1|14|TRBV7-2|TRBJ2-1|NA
TGTGCCAGCGGCTCGGACAGGGGGTACAATGAGCAGTTCTTC
CASGSDRGYNEQFF
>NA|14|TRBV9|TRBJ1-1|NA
TGTGCCAGCAGCGTAAACTCCGCGGCTGATGAAGCTTTCTTT
CASSVNSAADEAFF
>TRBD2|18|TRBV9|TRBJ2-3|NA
TGTGCCAGCAGCGTCAGCCTAGCGGGGGGTGGGCAATCAGATACGCAGTATTTT
CASSVSLAGGGQSDTQYF
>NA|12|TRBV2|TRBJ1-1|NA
TGTGCCAGCAGGGGGCCGAGCACTGAAGCTTTCTTT
CASRGPSTEAFF
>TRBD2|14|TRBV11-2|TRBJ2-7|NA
TGTGCCAGCAGCCTTACTAGCGGAAACTACGAGCAGTACTTC
CASSLTSGNYEQYF
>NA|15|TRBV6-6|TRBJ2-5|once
TGTGCCAGCAGTTACGAAGCCAGGGTGGGTGAGACCCAGTACTTC
CASSYEARVGETQYF